The rows below give T cell receptor beta chains drawn from one sample of a study of cytomegalovirus exposure and HLA in healthy donors. Produced via immunoSEQ multiplex PCR; TCRdb's table is partial and in-frame only. The sample lists around 49,000 clones, roughly 75% seen once, with approximately 7.6% in the top ten. The sample comprised PBMCs. These receptors came from a man aged 25-45 years in good health and CMV-seropositive. CDR3s include the opening cysteine and the closing phenylalanine or tryptophan. A D gene is named only where the DNA matches it firmly. Some rows have no size entry. The others give once, few or many, or a class for an expanded clone.

J gene: TRBJ2-1
V gene: TRBV4-1
clone size: NA
CDR3 length: 15
D gene: TRBD2
CDR3 protein: CASSPLAGGLSEQFF
CDR3 DNA: TGCGCCAGCAGCCCCTTAGCGGGGGGGCTGAGTGAGCAGTTCTTC

J gene: TRBJ1-4
V gene: TRBV6-5
clone size: NA
CDR3 length: 14
D gene: TRBD1
CDR3 protein: CASRPGQGAEKLFF
CDR3 DNA: TGTGCCAGCAGGCCGGGACAGGGGGCTGAAAAACTGTTTTTT

J gene: TRBJ1-2
V gene: TRBV5-6
clone size: NA
CDR3 length: 16
D gene: NA
CDR3 protein: CASSLFYGGPPYGYTF
CDR3 DNA: TGTGCCAGCAGCTTGTTCTATGGAGGCCCTCCCTATGGCTACACCTTC

J gene: TRBJ2-7
V gene: TRBV19
clone size: once
CDR3 length: 15
D gene: TRBD1
CDR3 protein: CASGVTGQASYEQYF
CDR3 DNA: TGTGCCAGTGGGGTCACGGGACAGGCCTCCTACGAGCAGTACTTC

J gene: TRBJ1-5
V gene: TRBV7-8
clone size: NA
CDR3 length: 16
D gene: TRBD1
CDR3 protein: CASSLRSGGEGQPQHF
CDR3 DNA: TGTGCCAGCAGCCTAAGATCAGGGGGCGAGGGTCAGCCCCAGCATTTT

J gene: TRBJ2-4
V gene: TRBV5-6
clone size: NA
CDR3 length: 16
D gene: NA
CDR3 protein: CASSLPGLLAKNIQYF
CDR3 DNA: TGTGCCAGCAGCTTGCCAGGCCTGTTAGCCAAAAACATTCAGTACTTC

J gene: TRBJ2-4
V gene: TRBV10-2
clone size: NA
CDR3 length: 18
D gene: TRBD2
CDR3 protein: CASSERLAGDLAKNIQYF
CDR3 DNA: TGCGCCAGCAGTGAGAGGTTAGCGGGGGACCTAGCCAAAAACATTCAGTACTTC

J gene: TRBJ1-1
V gene: TRBV5-4
clone size: NA
CDR3 length: 14
D gene: NA
CDR3 protein: CASSLAGGNTEAFF
CDR3 DNA: TGTGCCAGCAGCTTGGCGGGAGGGAACACTGAAGCTTTCTTT

J gene: TRBJ1-2
V gene: TRBV6-5
clone size: medium-sized
CDR3 length: 14
D gene: TRBD1
CDR3 protein: CASSYLTGEDGYTF
CDR3 DNA: TGTGCCAGCAGTTACCTGACAGGGGAGGATGGCTACACCTTC

J gene: TRBJ1-5
V gene: TRBV6-1
clone size: NA
CDR3 length: 15
D gene: TRBD1
CDR3 protein: CASSTPDRGNQPQHF
CDR3 DNA: TGTGCCAGCAGTACCCCGGACAGGGGAAATCAGCCCCAGCATTTT

J gene: TRBJ2-1
V gene: TRBV7-6
clone size: NA
CDR3 length: 15
D gene: TRBD2
CDR3 protein: CASSSSGGASGEQFF
CDR3 DNA: TGTGCCAGCAGCTCTAGCGGGGGGGCCTCGGGTGAGCAGTTCTTC

J gene: TRBJ2-7
V gene: TRBV29-1
clone size: NA
CDR3 length: 12
D gene: NA
CDR3 protein: CSVEETGYEQYF
CDR3 DNA: TGCAGCGTTGAAGAAACGGGCTACGAGCAGTACTTC

J gene: TRBJ2-1
V gene: TRBV10-3
clone size: NA
CDR3 length: 21
D gene: TRBD2
CDR3 protein: CAISAPTGTSGGLSSYNEQFF
CDR3 DNA: TGTGCCATCAGTGCCCCAACCGGGACTAGCGGGGGCCTGAGCTCCTACAATGAGCAGTTCTTC

J gene: TRBJ1-1
V gene: TRBV7-9
clone size: NA
CDR3 length: 12
D gene: NA
CDR3 protein: CASSLGGWEAFF
CDR3 DNA: TGTGCCAGCAGCTTAGGGGGCTGGGAAGCTTTCTTT

J gene: TRBJ2-7
V gene: TRBV5-1
clone size: NA
CDR3 length: 12
D gene: TRBD1
CDR3 protein: CASSRDRVEQYF
CDR3 DNA: TGCGCCAGCAGCCGGGACAGGGTCGAGCAGTACTTC

J gene: TRBJ1-2
V gene: TRBV13
clone size: NA
CDR3 length: 14
D gene: NA
CDR3 protein: CASSKGQRVDGYTF
CDR3 DNA: TGTGCCAGCAGCAAAGGACAAAGGGTGGACGGCTACACCTTC

J gene: TRBJ1-1
V gene: TRBV7-6
clone size: NA
CDR3 length: 14
D gene: NA
CDR3 protein: CASSSSAVFGEAFF
CDR3 DNA: TGTGCCAGCAGCTCCTCCGCGGTTTTTGGTGAAGCTTTCTTT

J gene: TRBJ1-1
V gene: TRBV19
clone size: NA
CDR3 length: 12
D gene: NA
CDR3 protein: CATQVGWTEAFF
CDR3 DNA: TGTGCCACGCAGGTCGGCTGGACTGAAGCTTTCTTT

J gene: TRBJ2-5
V gene: TRBV7-9
clone size: NA
CDR3 length: 14
D gene: NA
CDR3 protein: CASSPYGGLTTQYF
CDR3 DNA: TGTGCCAGCAGCCCGTATGGGGGACTCACGACCCAGTACTTC

J gene: TRBJ2-3
V gene: TRBV10-3
clone size: NA
CDR3 length: 12
D gene: NA
CDR3 protein: CAISRGTDTQYF
CDR3 DNA: TGTGCCATCAGCAGGGGCACAGATACGCAGTATTTT

J gene: TRBJ1-2
V gene: TRBV30
clone size: few
CDR3 length: 17
D gene: NA
CDR3 protein: CAWKRYGPYTLNYGYTF
CDR3 DNA: TGTGCCTGGAAACGTTATGGGCCCTACACCCTTAACTATGGCTACACCTTC

J gene: TRBJ2-5
V gene: TRBV7-3
clone size: NA
CDR3 length: 14
D gene: NA
CDR3 protein: CASSLYGVRETQYF
CDR3 DNA: TGTGCCAGCAGCCTGTACGGGGTGAGGGAGACCCAGTACTTC

J gene: TRBJ1-5
V gene: TRBV15
clone size: NA
CDR3 length: 12
D gene: NA
CDR3 protein: CATAGSNQPQHF
CDR3 DNA: TGTGCCACCGCAGGGTCCAATCAGCCCCAGCATTTT

J gene: TRBJ1-2
V gene: TRBV25-1
clone size: NA
CDR3 length: 12
D gene: NA
CDR3 protein: CASSPQAGGYTF
CDR3 DNA: TGTGCCAGCAGCCCTCAAGCGGGGGGCTACACCTTC